This entry lists 27 T cell receptor beta chains sequenced from one sample in a study of T-cell memory formation after mild COVID-19 (dated by TCRdb to the early 2020s). Library creation used 5' RACE. Sequencing was performed on an Illumina NovaSeq 6000. TCRdb applied fastp at Q25 and MiXCR to the public reads, then kept only in-frame beta chains. Each CDR3 protein appears once, grouped with its most common genes and DNA. Counted in this sample were around 370,000 distinct CDR3 sequences; approximately 21% of them appeared once. 9.5% to 15% of the sample belongs to the ten largest clones. Sequenced material: PBMCs or a T cell subset sorted from them (not recorded which). These receptors came from an adult woman who had mild COVID-19 (a few samples of this study predate the infection). The sample titles of this study are shuffled in the database, so cell type and time point are left out; the donor was told from shared clones.

This clonotype was found a few times. V usage is TRBV30 and J usage is TRBJ1-1, with D possibly TRBD1 on 6 matching bases. Germline V gene sequence: CDR1 GTSNPN, CDR2 SVGIG (reference sequence). The ends were cut back, 5 bases at V and 11 bases at J, with 21 bases in the middle. The length of the CDR3 is 13 residues. The DNA of the CDR3 is TGTGCCTGGCAACCCCAGGGGCGGCCTTGGGCTTTCTTT. It is translated as CAWQPQGRPWAFF.

This clonotype appeared a few times. The chain is built from TRBV9 and TRBJ2-1; the D call may be TRBD1 or TRBD2 (5 bases each). This CDR3 is 13 amino acids long. Trimming removed 7 bases at V and 10 bases at J, with 18 bases between. CDR1 SGDLS and CDR2 YYNGEE come from the germline V gene. The CDR3 coding sequence is TGTGCCAGCTCCCGGCCACTCGGGACGGAGCAGTTCTTC. This gives the protein CASSRPLGTEQFF.

This clonotype was seen only a few times. This rearrangement joins TRBV12-3 or TRBV12-4 to TRBJ1-2; possible D gene TRBD1, 5 bases. With 5 bases removed from V and 0 bases from J, the gap between germline ends came to 16 bases. The CDR3 contains 16 residues. The CDR3 DNA is TGTGCCAGCAGTCCCGCCCACAGGATCTCTAACTATGGCTACACCTTC. Amino acids: CASSPAHRISNYGYTF.

The V and J genes are TRBV12-5 and TRBJ2-3, with D unclear. CDR3 size: 14 residues. In germline, CDR1 is LGHNT, CDR2 FRNRAP. Trimming removed 3 bases from V and 0 bases from J, with 7 bases in between. CDR3 bases: TGTGCTAGTGGTTTTGGTACTAGCACAGATACGCAGTATTTT. Its translation: CASGFGTSTDTQYF.

The J gene is TRBJ1-4, the V gene TRBV2; D gene unclear. Germline V CDR1 and CDR2: SNHLY, FYNNEI. This CDR3 spans 13 amino acids. The germline V and J ends were trimmed by 2 bases and 7 bases, with 8 bases remaining between them. CDR3 protein: CASSEWRSEKLFF. The DNA for the CDR3 is TGTGCCAGCAGTGAATGGCGCAGTGAAAAACTGTTTTTT.

The rearrangement uses TRBV20-1 and TRBJ2-3, with a weak D call TRBD2 (6 bases). The CDR3 covers 12 residues. The V gene lost 6 bases and the J gene lost 2 bases, with 9 bases spanning the gap. Germline V lookup: CDR1 DFQATT, CDR2 SNEGSKA (reference sequence). The CDR3 here is CSAGTHTDTQYF. The CDR3 DNA follows: TGCAGTGCCGGGACTCACACAGATACGCAGTATTTT.

This chain connects TRBV7-9 to TRBJ1-2, with D possibly TRBD1 on 5 matching bases. Germline CDR1 and CDR2: SEHNR and FQNEAQ (reference sequence). V was cut by 1 base and J by 4 bases, with 13 bases left in between. This CDR3 comprises 15 residues. This CDR3 is CASSLGGGEAYGYTF. The CDR3, as DNA: TGTGCCAGCAGCTTAGGTGGAGGGGAAGCCTATGGCTACACCTTC.

The chain couples TRBV25-1 to TRBJ1-2, with 7 bases matching TRBD1. The CDR3 runs 14 residues. In germline, CDR1 is MGHDK, CDR2 SYGVNS. Trimming took 8 bases from V and 4 from J; bases not matched to a gene: 10. CDR3 protein: CASGGDRTPYGYTF. CDR3 sequence (DNA): TGTGCCAGCGGTGGGGACAGAACGCCCTATGGCTACACCTTC.

The chain couples TRBV20-1 to TRBJ2-7; 7 bases are shared with TRBD2. V trimming: 2 bases; J trimming: 0 bases; junction bases outside the gene matches: 7. CDR1 is DFQATT and CDR2 is SNEGSKA in the germline V gene (reference sequence). The CDR3 is made up of 15 amino acids. The CDR3 bases are TGCAGTGCTAGACTTACTCCTAGCGGCTCCTACGAGCAGTACTTC. It yields the protein CSARLTPSGSYEQYF.

This chain uses TRBV5-4 with TRBJ2-7; 15 bases fit TRBD2. Germline V gene sequence: CDR1 SGHNT, CDR2 YYREEE (reference sequence). The CDR3 extends over 16 amino acids. With V trimmed by 4 bases and J by 4 bases, 6 bases remained unmatched. The chain's CDR3 is CASSSGLAGGAYEQYF. Written as DNA, the CDR3 is TGTGCCAGCAGCAGTGGACTAGCGGGAGGGGCTTACGAGCAGTACTTC.

CDR3 sequence reads: CASMNEWGSYEQYF. The CDR3 DNA sequence: TGTGCCAGCATGAACGAATGGGGGTCATACGAGCAGTACTTC. The V gene is TRBV2, the J gene TRBJ2-7; D may match TRBD1 or TRBD2 (5 bases each). Germline V gene sequence: CDR1 SNHLY, CDR2 FYNNEI. The CDR3 is made up of 14 amino acids. V was shortened by 7 bases and J by 4 bases, with 17 bases between the two germline ends.

This CDR3 reads CASSSEIGLGEQYF. The CDR3 DNA follows: TGTGCCAGCAGCTCCGAAATAGGGTTGGGCGAGCAGTACTTC. V gene TRBV5-4 combines with J gene TRBJ2-7; D not certain. The CDR3 consists of 14 residues. Deletions cut 3 bases from V and 6 bases from J, with 16 bases between. The germline V gene has CDR1 SGHNT and CDR2 YYREEE (reference sequence).

This clonotype was observed a handful of times. The chain uses TRBV10-3 and TRBJ1-4, with D hard to call. The V end was cut by 6 bases, the J end by 1 base, with 12 bases between. The CDR3 sequence is 15 residues long. Per germline, CDR1 ENHRY and CDR2 SYGVKD. The CDR3 here is CAIREDGGTNEKLFF. CDR3 DNA: TGTGCCATCAGGGAGGACGGTGGAACTAATGAAAAACTGTTTTTT.

A few counts support this clonotype. The chain joins TRBV9 to TRBJ1-2, with unresolved D. V lost 0 bases and J lost 6, with 9 bases in between. The germline V gene encodes CDR1 SGDLS and CDR2 YYNGEE. This CDR3 has 13 residues. The CDR3 region is CASSVVYGDGYTF. The DNA of the CDR3 is TGTGCCAGCAGCGTAGTTTACGGCGATGGCTACACCTTC. Full variable domain (missing parts from reference TRBV9 and TRBJ1-2): DSGVTQTPKHLITATGQRVTLRCSPRSGDLSVYWYQQSLDQGLQFLIQYYNGEERAKGNILERFSAQQFPDLHSELNLSSLELGDSALYFCASSVVYGDGYTFGSGTRLTVV.

This clonotype was counted a few times. The V and J genes are TRBV4-3 and TRBJ2-3; 8 nucleotides match TRBD2. The germline V gene encodes CDR1 LGHNA and CDR2 YSLEER. V lost 0 bases to trimming and J lost 1 base; unmatched junction nucleotides: 15. The CDR3 totals 20 residues. The CDR3: CASSQETSGSQEWGTDTQYF. Here the CDR3 DNA reads TGCGCCAGCAGCCAAGAAACTAGCGGTTCACAGGAGTGGGGCACAGATACGCAGTATTTT.

This chain joins TRBV3-1 and TRBJ2-3; TRBD1 aligns across 8 bases. V was clipped by 3 bases and J by 2 bases; unmatched bases: 4. This CDR3 spans 15 amino acids. Germline V CDR1 and CDR2: LGHDT, YNNKEL (reference sequence). CDR3: CASSQRTGNTDTQYF. The CDR3 nucleotides read TGTGCCAGCAGCCAGAGGACAGGGAACACAGATACGCAGTATTTT.

The CDR3 DNA sequence: TGTGCCAGCAGCCCCTGGGGTCGCGGGGGCAACTACGAGCAGTACTTC. Residues: CASSPWGRGGNYEQYF. The rearrangement links TRBV5-5 to TRBJ2-7; D is perhaps TRBD2 (7 bases). The CDR3 is 16 amino acids. Germline CDR1 reads SGHKS; CDR2 reads YYEKEE (reference sequence). Trimming took off 4 bases at V and 3 bases at J, with 20 bases between the two ends.

The rearrangement joins TRBV4-2 to TRBJ1-6, with unresolved D. The germline gives CDR1 LGHNA, CDR2 YNFKEQ. V was trimmed by 0 bases and J by 5 bases, leaving 8 bases between them. The CDR3 is 15 residues long. CDR3 in DNA: TGTGCCAGCAGCCAAGATCGGGGTAATAATTCACCCCTCCACTTT. Translating it yields CASSQDRGNNSPLHF.

This clonotype was observed a single time. V and J are TRBV13 and TRBJ2-7; 8 nucleotides agree with TRBD2. The length of the CDR3 is 15 residues. Trimming removed 5 bases from V and 0 bases from J; junction bases left unmatched: 6. From germline, CDR1 is PRHDT and CDR2 FYEKMQ (reference sequence). The chain's CDR3 is CASSPSTSDSYEQYF. The CDR3 coding sequence is TGTGCCAGCAGCCCTTCGACTAGCGACTCCTACGAGCAGTACTTC.

The V gene is TRBV6-5, the J gene TRBJ2-1, with 8 bases identical to TRBD2. Germline V gives CDR1 MNHEY, CDR2 SVGAGI. The length of the CDR3 is 14 residues. Trimming at V came to 5 bases and at J to 8 bases, leaving 8 bases not matched to a gene. The CDR3 reads CASSRREVVDEQFF. DNA for the CDR3: TGTGCCAGCAGTAGGCGGGAGGTAGTCGATGAGCAGTTCTTC.

This clonotype was counted a single time. The chain couples TRBV11-2 to TRBJ2-5; D may be TRBD2 (6 bases). Trimming shortened V by 5 bases and J by 5 bases, and 21 bases separated the two germline ends. This CDR3 region has 16 residues. CDR1 is SGHAT, CDR2 FQNNGV, per germline. CDR3 in amino acids: CASSLSAGLNMETQYF. CDR3 nucleotides: TGTGCCAGCAGCCTCAGTGCGGGACTCAATATGGAGACCCAGTACTTC.

This chain uses TRBV10-3 with TRBJ1-4; D may be TRBD1 (5 bases). Germline assignment: CDR1 ENHRY and CDR2 SYGVKD. This CDR3 region has 12 residues. Trimming took off 8 bases at V and 8 bases at J, with 12 bases between the two ends. The CDR3 DNA sequence: TGTGCCATCCGCGCAACAGGAGAAAAACTGTTTTTT. Residues: CAIRATGEKLFF.

This clonotype has only a few counts. This chain uses TRBV5-6 with TRBJ2-4, with 9 positions matching TRBD1. Germline V gene data show CDR1 as SGHDT and CDR2 as YYEEEE. V trimming: 5 bases; J trimming: 6 bases; junction bases outside the gene matches: 6. The CDR3 contains 14 residues. The DNA for the CDR3 is TGTGCCAGCAGATCGACAGGGGGTGGAAACATTCAGTACTTC. Translation gives CASRSTGGGNIQYF.

There are a few counts of this clonotype. V is TRBV9 and J is TRBJ1-6; 7 nucleotides line up with TRBD1. V was pared by 1 base and J by 2 bases, with 9 bases of the junction left unmatched. The CDR3 totals 18 residues. Germline CDR1 SGDLS, CDR2 YYNGEE. CDR3 loop: CASSVSDRMSAYNSPLHF. The CDR3 DNA reads as TGTGCCAGCAGCGTATCGGACAGGATGAGCGCCTATAATTCACCCCTCCACTTT.

This clonotype was found a few times. The genes are TRBV6-2 or TRBV6-3 and TRBJ2-1; no definite D call. The CDR3 contains 13 residues. Germline CDR1 MNHEY, CDR2 SVGEGT. Trimming left V 6 bases short and J 7 bases short, with 13 bases between. CDR3 DNA: TGTGCCAGCAGCCACCTCGACACGAATGAGCAGTTCTTC. Amino acid sequence: CASSHLDTNEQFF.

The chain links TRBV7-3 to TRBJ2-2; maybe TRBD2 (5 bases). The CDR3 is 15 residues long. V gave up 6 bases and J gave up 5 bases, with 16 bases separating them. CDR1 SGHTA and CDR2 FQGTGA come from the germline V gene. The CDR3 loop reads CASRVIEGWTGELFF. CDR3 coding DNA: TGTGCCAGCAGGGTCATTGAGGGCTGGACCGGGGAGCTGTTTTTT.

V usage is TRBV27 and J usage is TRBJ1-1, with 7 bases matching TRBD1. J gave up 11 bases and V 6 bases, and 6 bases lay outside the gene matches. The V gene's germline CDR1 is MNHEY and CDR2 SMNVEV (reference sequence). CDR3 length equals 11 residues. The CDR3 reads CASRTGVGAFF. CDR3 DNA sequence: TGTGCCAGCAGAACAGGGGTCGGGGCTTTCTTT.